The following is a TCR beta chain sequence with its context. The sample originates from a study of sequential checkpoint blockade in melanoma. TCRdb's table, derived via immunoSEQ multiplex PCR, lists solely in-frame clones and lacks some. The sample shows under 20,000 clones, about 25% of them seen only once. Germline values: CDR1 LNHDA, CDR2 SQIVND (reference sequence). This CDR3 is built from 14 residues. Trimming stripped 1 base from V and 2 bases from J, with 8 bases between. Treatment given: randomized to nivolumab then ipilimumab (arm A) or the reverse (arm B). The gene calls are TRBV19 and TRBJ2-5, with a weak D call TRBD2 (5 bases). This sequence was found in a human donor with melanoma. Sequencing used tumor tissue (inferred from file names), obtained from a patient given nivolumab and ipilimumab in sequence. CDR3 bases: TGTGCCAGTAGTATAGGGACTCCACAAGAGACCCAGTACTTC. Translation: CASSIGTPQETQYF. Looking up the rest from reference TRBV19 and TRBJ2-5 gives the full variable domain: DGGITQSPKYLFRKEGQNVTLSCEQNLNHDAMYWYRQDPGQGLRLIYYSQIVNDFQKGDIAEGYSVSREKKESFPLTVTSAQKNPTAFYLCASSIGTPQETQYFGPGTRLLVL.